Below are 11 T cell receptor beta chains sequenced from a single sample in a study of cytomegalovirus exposure and HLA in healthy donors. The method was immunoSEQ multiplex PCR; TCRdb's version includes in-frame clones alone and lacks a portion of them. This sample has approximately 56,000 clones, with roughly 92% found just once. The sequenced sample consisted of PBMCs. Source of these receptors: a man younger than 35 in good health and CMV-seronegative.

J is TRBJ2-5 and V is TRBV7-9; 7 bases are a match to TRBD2. The germline V gene encodes CDR1 SEHNR and CDR2 FQNEAQ (reference sequence). CDR3 length: 14 residues. Unmatched junction bases numbered 10, after V lost 8 bases and J lost 4 bases. This CDR3 reads CASFRAGEAETQYF. Here the CDR3 DNA reads TGTGCCAGCTTTAGGGCGGGAGAGGCAGAGACCCAGTACTTC. The full variable domain, with the rest looked up from reference TRBV7-9 and TRBJ2-5, is DTGVSQNPRHKITKRGQNVTFRCDPISEHNRLYWYRQTLGQGPEFLTYFQNEAQLEKSRLLSDRFSAERPKGSFSTLEIQRTEQGDSAMYLCASFRAGEAETQYFGPGTRLLVL.

The J gene is TRBJ2-5, the V gene TRBV7-9; D gene unclear. Trimming stripped 1 base from V and 2 bases from J, with 5 bases between. This CDR3 comprises 13 residues. In germline, CDR1 is SEHNR, CDR2 FQNEAQ (reference sequence). CDR3 protein: CASSLEQQETQYF. For the CDR3, the DNA is TGTGCCAGCAGCTTAGAACAGCAAGAGACCCAGTACTTC. The full variable domain, completed using reference TRBV7-9 and TRBJ2-5, is DTGVSQNPRHKITKRGQNVTFRCDPISEHNRLYWYRQTLGQGPEFLTYFQNEAQLEKSRLLSDRFSAERPKGSFSTLEIQRTEQGDSAMYLCASSLEQQETQYFGPGTRLLVL.

V gene TRBV20-1 combines with J gene TRBJ2-7, with D hard to call. This CDR3 is 11 amino acids long. Trimming pared 6 bases from V and 8 bases from J, leaving 14 bases between. The germline CDR1 and CDR2 sequences are DFQATT and SNEGSKA (reference sequence). The CDR3 loop reads CSATAPRQQYF. CDR3 nucleotides: TGCAGTGCCACCGCTCCTAGGCAGCAGTACTTC.

The J gene is TRBJ1-1, the V gene TRBV7-2; D not certain. CDR3 length equals 14 residues. The V gene's germline CDR1 is SGHTA and CDR2 FQGNSA. V was pared by 6 bases and J by 4 bases, with 15 bases between. CDR3 nucleotides: TGTGCCAGCAGAGAAGCTAGGATCGCCACTGAAGCTTTCTTT. It encodes CASREARIATEAFF. The variable domain in full, with the rest retrieved from reference TRBV7-2 and TRBJ1-1, is GAGVSQSPSNKVTEKGKDVELRCDPISGHTALYWYRQSLGQGLEFLIYFQGNSAPDKSGLPSDRFSAERTGGSVSTLTIQRTQQEDSAVYLCASREARIATEAFFGQGTRLTVV.

This clone was detected only a few times. This rearrangement joins TRBV6-6 to TRBJ1-1, with 9 bases fitting TRBD1. Trimming cost V 5 bases and J 6 bases; bases outside gene matches: 10. The CDR3 length is 15 residues. Looked up from germline, CDR1 is MNHNY and CDR2 is SVGAGI (reference sequence). The CDR3 protein is CASSQRTGEDAEAFF. CDR3 coding DNA: TGTGCCAGCAGTCAAAGGACAGGGGAAGATGCTGAAGCTTTCTTT.

The chain uses TRBV28 and TRBJ1-1; D might be TRBD1 (6 bases). V was clipped by 6 bases and J by 0 bases, with 17 bases between them. Germline CDR1 MDHEN, CDR2 SYDVKM. The CDR3 has 16 amino acids. CDR3 protein: CASSSGRRGMNTEAFF. As DNA, the CDR3 is TGTGCCAGCAGCTCAGGGCGTAGGGGGATGAACACTGAAGCTTTCTTT.

The CDR3 here is CASTSRRLQETQYF. CDR3 nucleotides: TGTGCCAGCACCTCGAGGCGGTTACAAGAGACCCAGTACTTC. The chain combines TRBV11-1 with TRBJ2-5; D remains ambiguous. The CDR3 spans 14 residues. Germline CDR1 is SGHAT and CDR2 is FQDESV (reference sequence). Trimming removed 7 bases from V and 2 bases from J, with 14 bases in between. Full variable domain (remainder filled in from reference TRBV11-1 and TRBJ2-5): EAEVAQSPRYKITEKSQAVAFWCDPISGHATLYWYRQILGQGPELLVQFQDESVVDDSQLPKDRFSAERLKGVDSTLKIQPAELGDSAMYLCASTSRRLQETQYFGPGTRLLVL.

Only one count was recorded for this clone. V and J are TRBV4-3 and TRBJ1-1; D not resolved. This CDR3 comprises 14 residues. Trimming removed 4 bases at V and 2 bases at J, with 11 bases between. Germline V gene lookup returns CDR1 LGHNA and CDR2 YSLEER. CDR3 sequence: CASSPSRTNTEAFF. CDR3 nucleotide sequence: TGCGCCAGCAGCCCCTCCCGCACAAACACTGAAGCTTTCTTT.

The chain uses TRBV2 and TRBJ2-2, with TRBD2 as a possible D gene (6 bases). V lost 4 bases to trimming and J lost 7 bases, with 10 bases between them. Germline-derived CDR1 and CDR2 are SNHLY and FYNNEI. The CDR3 is 13 residues long. Here the CDR3 DNA reads TGTGCCAGCAGTGGACTAGGCCTCGGGGAGCTGTTTTTT. Residues: CASSGLGLGELFF.

The CDR3 DNA follows: TGTGCCAGCAGTTTAAACTCCCTGGACAGGGTTGGGAATGGCTACACCTTC. Amino acids: CASSLNSLDRVGNGYTF. The chain combines TRBV27 with TRBJ1-2, with 8 nucleotides matching TRBD1. V lost 2 bases and J lost 6; bases outside the gene matches: 14. Germline V gene sequence: CDR1 MNHEY, CDR2 SMNVEV (reference sequence). The CDR3 has 17 residues.

V usage is TRBV11-1 and J usage is TRBJ2-2; 10 bases agree with TRBD2. V lost 5 bases and J lost 4; bases outside the gene matches: 4. Germline V gene lookup returns CDR1 SGHAT and CDR2 FQDESV (reference sequence). The CDR3 consists of 15 residues. The CDR3 is CASSASSGSTGELFF. CDR3 nucleotides: TGTGCCAGCAGCGCATCTAGCGGGAGCACCGGGGAGCTGTTTTTT.